This TCR beta chain was found in a study of early T cells in non-severe SARS-CoV-2 infection. For the study at large: Sequencing input comprised bulk RNA from unsorted whole blood; chain pairing was not available.

Each cDNA molecule carried a unique molecular identifier. One entry per CDR3 protein, called by TCRdb with MiXCR from the 5' RACE reads. This sample carries about 64,000 distinct CDR3 sequences, over 9.5% of them seen once, and the ten largest clones take approximately 1.3%. Germline V gene lookup returns CDR1 SEHNR and CDR2 FQNEAQ (reference sequence). Trimming cost V 5 bases and J 7 bases, with 8 bases left between them. The CDR3 sequence is 11 residues long. This clonotype showed up many times. The chain couples TRBV7-9 to TRBJ1-1; D not resolved. Sample: whole blood, taken at baseline. The sequence derives from an adult who was a healthcare worker with PCR-confirmed SARS-CoV-2 infection or an uninfected control (not recorded which). For the CDR3, the DNA is TGTGCCAGCAGCCAGAGGGTTGAAGCTTTCTTT. Its protein is CASSQRVEAFF.